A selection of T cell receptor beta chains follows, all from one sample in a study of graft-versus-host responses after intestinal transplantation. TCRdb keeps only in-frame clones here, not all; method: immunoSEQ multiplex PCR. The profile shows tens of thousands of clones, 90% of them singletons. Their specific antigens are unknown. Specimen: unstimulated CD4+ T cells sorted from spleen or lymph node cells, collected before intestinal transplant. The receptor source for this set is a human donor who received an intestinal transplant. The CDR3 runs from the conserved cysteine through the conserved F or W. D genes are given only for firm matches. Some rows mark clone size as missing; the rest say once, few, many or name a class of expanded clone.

CASSFDGSPAFF,TGCGCCAGCAGCTTCGATGGGAGCCCAGCTTTCTTT,TRBJ1-1,TRBV5-1,.,few
CASSLPDRNEQFF,TGTGCCAGCAGCTTGCCCGACAGGAATGAGCAGTTCTTC,TRBJ2-1,TRBV5-4,.,.
CASSSMYRTEF,TGCGCCAGCAGCTCCATGTACAGGACAGAGTTT,TRBJ1-1,TRBV5-1,.,few
CASERAGTGTDTQYF,TGCGCCAGCGAGCGAGCGGGGACTGGCACAGATACGCAGTATTTT,TRBJ2-3,TRBV5-1,TRBD2,once
CASTLGLTSSYEQYF,TGTGCCAGCACCCTCGGACTTACCAGCTCCTACGAGCAGTACTTC,TRBJ2-7,TRBV6-1,.,.
CASSPGRGGTEAFF,TGTGCCAGCTCACCGGGCCGGGGGGGCACTGAAGCTTTCTTT,TRBJ1-1,TRBV18,.,.
CASSARPGKNYEQYF,TGTGCCAGCAGCGCCCGACCAGGAAAGAACTACGAGCAGTACTTC,TRBJ2-7,TRBV13,.,once
CASQKQGWGETQYF,TGTGCCAGCCAAAAACAGGGGTGGGGAGAGACCCAGTACTTC,TRBJ2-5,TRBV19,TRBD1,.
CASSSEPSSYNEQFF,TGTGCCAGCAGTTCGGAGCCGAGCTCCTACAATGAGCAGTTCTTC,TRBJ2-1,TRBV6-5,.,.
CASSSTGAGNTIYF,TGTGCCAGCAGCTCAACAGGGGCGGGAAACACCATATATTTT,TRBJ1-3,TRBV7-3,TRBD1,.
CASAGEPNSPLHF,TGTGCCAGCGCGGGGGAACCTAATTCACCCCTCCACTTT,TRBJ1-6,TRBV6-5,.,.
CASSPGTRGDIQYF,TGTGCCAGCTCCCCGGGAACCCGGGGGGACATTCAGTACTTC,TRBJ2-4,TRBV18,TRBD2,.
CASSVEGGGTLHGYGYTF,TGTGCCAGCAGCGTAGAAGGCGGGGGTACCCTACACGGCTATGGCTACACCTTC,TRBJ1-2,TRBV9,.,.
CASSEARGDTQYF,TGTGCCAGCAGTGAAGCCCGAGGGGATACGCAGTATTTT,TRBJ2-3,TRBV6-1,.,.
CASSFGDGQPQHF,TGCGCCAGCAGCTTCGGGGATGGTCAGCCCCAGCATTTT,TRBJ1-5,TRBV5-1,.,.
CASSERGNTIYF,TGTGCCAGCAGTGAGAGGGGAAACACCATATATTTT,TRBJ1-3,TRBV6-1,.,.
CASSKERGDTQYF,TGTGCCAGCAGCAAAGAACGGGGGGATACGCAGTATTTT,TRBJ2-3,TRBV21-1,.,once
CASSHAVGIAGARGEQYF,TGTGCCAGCAGCCACGCAGTGGGGATTGCGGGGGCCCGGGGGGAGCAGTACTTC,TRBJ2-5,TRBV13,.,.
CASSLGQGRAYGYTF,TGCGCCAGCAGCCTCGGACAGGGTCGGGCCTATGGCTACACCTTC,TRBJ1-2,TRBV5-1,TRBD1,.
CASSPRTGYNYGYTF,TGTGCCAGCAGTCCACGGACAGGATATAACTATGGCTACACCTTC,TRBJ1-2,TRBV6-5,TRBD1,.
CASSAGQGPNQPQHF,TGCGCCAGCAGTGCAGGACAGGGCCCAAATCAGCCCCAGCATTTT,TRBJ1-5,TRBV10-2,TRBD1,.
CASSLLAALENEQFF,TGTGCCAGCAGCCTACTAGCGGCGCTTGAAAATGAGCAGTTCTTC,TRBJ2-1,TRBV4-2,TRBD2,once
CSAGGADDYGYTF,TGCAGCGCAGGGGGCGCGGATGACTATGGCTACACCTTC,TRBJ1-2,TRBV29-1,TRBD1,.
CASSAPQAPYNEQFF,TGTGCCAGCAGTGCCCCTCAAGCCCCCTACAATGAGCAGTTCTTC,TRBJ2-1,TRBV25-1,.,.
CASSPFGGNSNQPQHF,TGTGCCAGTAGTCCCTTTGGAGGGAATAGCAATCAGCCCCAGCATTTT,TRBJ1-5,TRBV19,.,.
CASSETVYGYTF,TGTGCCAGCAGTGAGACAGTCTATGGCTACACCTTC,TRBJ1-2,TRBV6-1,.,.
CASSQGRQGVSYNSPLHF,TGTGCCAGCAGCCAAGGCCGACAGGGCGTCTCCTATAATTCACCCCTCCACTTT,TRBJ1-6,TRBV14,TRBD1,.
CASSLGVGLAGGTDTQYF,TGTGCCAGCAGCTTAGGTGTCGGCCTAGCGGGGGGAACAGATACGCAGTATTTT,TRBJ2-3,TRBV11-2,TRBD2,once
CASSYGTSVKGELFF,TGTGCCAGCAGTTACGGGACAAGCGTTAAAGGGGAGCTGTTTTTT,TRBJ2-2,TRBV6-5,.,few
CASSFGLATDTQYF,TGTGCCAGCAGCTTCGGGCTAGCGACAGATACGCAGTATTTT,TRBJ2-3,TRBV7-9,.,once
CASSPPGGTHGYTF,TGTGCCAGCAGCCCCCCCGGGGGGACCCATGGCTACACCTTC,TRBJ1-2,TRBV9,.,.
CSFKGAEQFF,TGCAGTTTTAAGGGGGCGGAGCAGTTCTTC,TRBJ2-1,TRBV20-1,TRBD1,.
CASSLGGGYEQYF,TGTGCCAGCAGCTTGGGCGGGGGCTACGAGCAGTACTTC,TRBJ2-7,TRBV5-4,TRBD2,.
CASSLALSSGETQYF,TGCGCCAGCAGCTTGGCCTTGTCTAGCGGGGAGACCCAGTACTTC,TRBJ2-5,TRBV5-1,TRBD2,.
CASSATSTGELFF,TGTGCCAGCAGCGCCACTAGCACCGGGGAGCTGTTTTTT,TRBJ2-2,TRBV7-3,.,few
CASRRGDFNSPLHF,TGCGCCAGCAGGCGGGGGGACTTTAATTCACCCCTCCACTTT,TRBJ1-6,TRBV5-1,.,few
CASSFGTGRTEAFF,TGTGCCAGCAGCTTCGGGACAGGGCGGACTGAAGCTTTCTTT,TRBJ1-1,TRBV11-1,TRBD1,.
CATSGRTGATGSGEAFF,TGTGCCACCAGCGGCCGGACAGGGGCAACCGGGAGTGGTGAAGCTTTCTTT,TRBJ1-1,TRBV15,TRBD1,.
CASSYSGTGSWEQYF,TGTGCCAGCAGTTACTCGGGGACAGGATCTTGGGAGCAGTACTTC,TRBJ2-7,TRBV6-5,TRBD1,few
CASSDLYGYTF,TGTGCCAGCAGTGACTTATATGGCTACACCTTC,TRBJ1-2,TRBV6-6,.,.
CASSLSGSGGYEQYF,TGTGCCAGCAGCTTATCTGGTTCAGGAGGCTACGAGCAGTACTTC,TRBJ2-7,TRBV7-3,.,.
CASSLRGDWVRNEQFF,TGCGCCAGCAGCCTGCGGGGGGATTGGGTTCGCAATGAGCAGTTCTTC,TRBJ2-1,TRBV4-1,TRBD2,.